This paragraph covers one TCR beta chain sequence. Its antigen is undetermined. Primers for the PCR totalled 60 Vbeta and 13 Jbeta. The method was immunoSEQ multiplex PCR; TCRdb's version includes in-frame clones alone and lacks a portion of them. The table for this sample gives around 130,000 clones. These data originate in a study of cytomegalovirus exposure and HLA in healthy donors. General observations from the study: Segments of the TCR beta V type were, in most cases, productive about 87% or about 30% of the time in an earlier analysis. TCR beta V- and J-gene trimming was later associated with a missense DCLRE1C variant. Analysis performed later found roughly 17,000 TCR beta sequences associated with HLA alleles at 0.05 false discovery rate.

Donors in the study were healthy people who gave bone marrow. The CDR3 has 14 amino acids. The V gene lost 0 bases and the J gene lost 7 bases, with 12 bases spanning the gap. The germline V gene encodes CDR1 SGHRS and CDR2 YFSETQ. The chain combines TRBV5-1 with TRBJ2-3; D is perhaps TRBD1 (5 bases). The TCR sequence derives from a woman aged 55-70 years in good health and CMV-seronegative. The specimen sequenced was PBMCs. The CDR3 here is CASSLEGIINTQYF. The CDR3 DNA is TGCGCCAGCAGCTTGGAGGGGATCATTAATACGCAGTATTTT.